These T cell receptor beta chains were read from a single sample in a study of glioma-infiltrating T cells after dendritic cell vaccination. Method: immunoSEQ multiplex PCR; TCRdb's copy keeps in-frame clones and lacks some. The sample yields fewer than 35,000 clones, over 90% seen once. Sample: blood, taken before dendritic cell vaccination. These receptors came from a human donor with glioblastoma. The CDR3 runs from the conserved cysteine through the conserved F or W. D genes are given only for firm matches. A row's size may be missing; if present it is once, few, many or a size class.

v_gene	abundance	j_gene	d_gene	CDR3aa	CDR3nt
TRBV30	.	TRBJ2-5	.	CAWSVRQGTKETQYF	TGTGCCTGGAGTGTACGGCAGGGGACGAAAGAGACCCAGTACTTC
TRBV5-4	.	TRBJ2-5	.	CASSPRPAGTQETQYF	TGTGCCAGCAGCCCACGACCTGCGGGGACCCAAGAGACCCAGTACTTC
TRBV7-9	.	TRBJ1-2	TRBD1	CASSPEGQGNYGYTF	TGTGCCAGCAGCCCTGAGGGACAGGGTAACTATGGCTACACCTTC
TRBV4-2	.	TRBJ2-3	TRBD2	CASSQVGGEGTDTQYF	TGTGCCAGCAGCCAGGTCGGGGGGGAGGGGACAGATACGCAGTATTTT
TRBV7-6	.	TRBJ2-2	TRBD1	CASSSGTGSPGELFF	TGTGCCAGCAGCTCGGGGACAGGGTCCCCCGGGGAGCTGTTTTTT
TRBV7-7	.	TRBJ2-5	TRBD1	CASSSRGLETQYF	TGTGCCAGCAGCTCCAGGGGGCTGGAGACCCAGTACTTC
TRBV19	.	TRBJ1-1	.	CASSWGRGGTEAFF	TGTGCCAGTAGTTGGGGGCGCGGAGGCACTGAAGCTTTCTTT
TRBV11-3	.	TRBJ2-7	.	CASSLGLNYEQYF	TGTGCCAGCAGCTTGGGACTCAACTACGAGCAGTACTTC
TRBV6-4	.	TRBJ2-3	TRBD2	CASSDSSGGADTQYF	TGTGCCAGCAGTGACTCTAGCGGGGGGGCAGATACGCAGTATTTT
TRBV7-2	.	TRBJ2-1	.	CASSPVGGEQFF	TGTGCCAGCAGCCCGGTGGGGGGTGAGCAGTTCTTC
TRBV11-2	.	TRBJ1-2	.	CASSLTPSGGRGYTF	TGTGCCAGCAGCTTAACCCCCAGCGGGGGAAGGGGCTACACCTTC
TRBV27	.	TRBJ1-4	TRBD1	CASSFRGQGSEKLFF	TGTGCCAGCAGTTTTAGAGGACAGGGGAGTGAAAAACTGTTTTTT
TRBV13	.	TRBJ1-5	.	CASSRSLWGGTQPQHF	TGTGCCAGCAGCCGCTCCTTATGGGGGGGGACTCAGCCCCAGCATTTT
TRBV7-2	.	TRBJ1-6	TRBD1	CASSTGQGSSPLHF	TGTGCCAGCAGCACGGGACAGGGTAGTTCACCCCTCCACTTT
TRBV5-5	.	TRBJ1-2	.	CASSFDGLGYTF	TGTGCCAGCAGCTTCGATGGCCTTGGCTACACCTTC
TRBV27	few	TRBJ1-1	.	CASTPGAGQNMNTEAFF	TGTGCCAGCACCCCAGGTGCAGGACAAAATATGAACACTGAAGCTTTCTTT
TRBV6-1	.	TRBJ1-1	TRBD1	CASSGQGYTEAFF	TGTGCCAGCAGTGGACAGGGTTACACTGAAGCTTTCTTT